The 21 T cell receptor beta chains below were found in one sample sequenced in a study of Ad26.COV2.S vaccination and SARS-CoV-2 variants. Some clones are missing from TCRdb's copy, which holds only in-frame ones; the method was immunoSEQ multiplex PCR. This sample has approximately 300,000 clones, with about 82% found just once. The sample's treatment: 15 to 20 received Ad26.COV2.S at low or high dose, single or two shots; 5 received placebo; per-sample allocation not given. Following the first vaccine or placebo injection, samples were taken on day 63. The sequencing here drew on peripheral blood, taken in a trial of Ad26.COV2.S vaccine versus placebo. These receptors originate from a person between 18 and 60 years old who received the Ad26.COV2.S COVID-19 vaccine or a placebo.

There are a few counts of this clone. The chain links TRBV15 to TRBJ1-6, with 9 bases aligning to TRBD1. This CDR3 is 16 amino acids long. With 0 bases clipped from V and 9 bases from J, the junction kept 6 bases outside the gene matches. The germline CDR1 and CDR2 sequences are LNHNV and YYDKDF (reference sequence). The CDR3 DNA sequence: TGTGCCACCAGCAGAGATATGCAGGACAGGGGTTCACCCCTCCACTTT. Translating it yields CATSRDMQDRGSPLHF.

On this clone: The identical CDR3 is also encoded by other nucleotide sequences in the sample. The CDR3 bases are TGCAGTGCTCAATTTCAAGAGACCCAGTACTTC. Its translation: CSAQFQETQYF. V gene TRBV20-1 combines with J gene TRBJ2-5; D unresolved. Germline V lookup: CDR1 DFQATT, CDR2 SNEGSKA (reference sequence). The CDR3 runs to 11 residues. Trimming took off 5 bases at V and 2 bases at J, with 6 bases between the two ends.

V usage is TRBV2 and J usage is TRBJ1-2; TRBD1 might be the D (6 bases). This CDR3 has 14 residues. V lost 7 bases to trimming and J lost 4 bases, with 16 bases between them. The germline gives CDR1 SNHLY, CDR2 FYNNEI. The CDR3 here is CASNAQGRGYGYTF. The CDR3 DNA reads TGTGCCAGCAACGCGCAGGGGCGGGGCTATGGCTACACCTTC.

The chain couples TRBV3-1 (or the pseudogene TRBV3-2) to TRBJ1-1, with 7 bases aligning to TRBD1. Germline lookup yields CDR1 LGHDT and CDR2 YNNKEL (reference sequence). After removal of 4 bases from V and 11 bases from J, the junction contained 10 bases not matched to a gene. The CDR3 is 13 residues long. The CDR3 loop is CASSLQGGGNAFF. Written as DNA, the CDR3 is TGTGCCAGCAGCCTCCAGGGGGGGGGAAATGCTTTCTTT.

V is TRBV7-9 and J is TRBJ2-7, with D tentatively TRBD1 (6 bases). The CDR3 spans 15 residues. V lost 3 bases and J 0 bases, leaving 12 bases between the germline ends. The germline V gene encodes CDR1 SEHNR and CDR2 FQNEAQ (reference sequence). CDR3 coding DNA: TGTGCCAGCAGCTTGGGACATATGGGCTCCTACGAGCAGTACTTC. Protein: CASSLGHMGSYEQYF.

The chain uses TRBV20-1 and TRBJ2-7; D possibly uses TRBD1 or TRBD2 (5 bases each). The CDR3 length is 11 residues. Trimming shortened V by 6 bases and J by 3 bases, and 9 bases separated the two germline ends. Germline V CDR1 and CDR2: DFQATT, SNEGSKA (reference sequence). The CDR3 nucleotides are TGCAGTGCCGGGGCAATCTACGAGCAGTACTTC. Its translation: CSAGAIYEQYF.

The gene calls are TRBV19 and TRBJ1-5, with 11 bases identical to TRBD1. This CDR3 comprises 14 residues. The V and J ends lost 11 bases and 8 bases, in that order; junction bases with no gene match: 11. In germline, CDR1 is LNHDA, CDR2 SQIVND (reference sequence). The CDR3 sequence is CAGSGQGAMEPQHF. CDR3 nucleotides: TGTGCCGGAAGCGGACAGGGGGCCATGGAGCCCCAGCATTTT.

The rearrangement joins TRBV9 to TRBJ1-6; the D gene is possibly TRBD1 (5 bases). V was cut by 5 bases and J by 8 bases, with 17 bases left in between. The CDR3 length is 15 residues. CDR1 and CDR2 (germline): SGDLS, YYNGEE. CDR3 DNA: TGTGCCAGCAGTGAAAAAGGGGTTGAAGATTCACCCCTCCACTTT. Translation gives CASSEKGVEDSPLHF.

The chain employs TRBV24-1 and TRBJ2-5; 10 bases are a match to TRBD1. Germline trimming cut 3 bases from V and 4 bases from J; bases unmatched to any gene: 4. The CDR3 is made up of 15 amino acids. Per the germline V gene, CDR1 is KGHDR and CDR2 is SFDVKD. CDR3 in amino acids: CATSDTGTGAETQYF. For the CDR3, the DNA is TGTGCCACCAGTGATACCGGGACAGGGGCAGAGACCCAGTACTTC.

The gene calls are TRBV19 and TRBJ1-1, with 7 bases lining up with TRBD1. Trimming cost V 5 bases and J 1 base; bases outside gene matches: 4. Per the germline V gene, CDR1 is LNHDA and CDR2 is SQIVND (reference sequence). This CDR3 contains 14 residues. The DNA of the CDR3 is TGTGCCAGTAGTGTGACAGGGCGGAACACTGAAGCTTTCTTT. This gives the protein CASSVTGRNTEAFF.

The chain couples TRBV5-1 to TRBJ2-1; no definite D call. Between the trimmed V and J ends, which lost 4 bases and 10 bases, there was a span of 9 bases. Germline loops: CDR1 SGHRS, CDR2 YFSETQ. This CDR3 is built from 11 residues. The CDR3 here is CASSVTWEQFF. Here the CDR3 DNA reads TGCGCCAGCAGCGTGACATGGGAGCAGTTCTTC.

This chain links TRBV6-2 or TRBV6-3 with TRBJ2-3; D remains ambiguous. CDR3 length equals 17 residues. V was trimmed by 2 bases and J by 2 bases, leaving 17 bases between them. The V gene's germline CDR1 is MNHEY and CDR2 SVGEGT. CDR3 protein: CASSYEDGGLNTDTQYF. The CDR3 nucleotides read TGTGCCAGCAGTTACGAGGATGGCGGTCTGAACACAGATACGCAGTATTTT.

Many counts were recorded for this clone. V usage is TRBV7-3 and J usage is TRBJ2-1; D is possibly TRBD1 or TRBD2 (6 bases each). The CDR3 loop spans 17 amino acids. From germline, CDR1 is SGHTA and CDR2 FQGTGA. Trimming took off 2 bases at V and 2 bases at J, with 16 bases between the two ends. The CDR3 here is CASSLESVGGPYNEQFF. The DNA of the CDR3 is TGTGCCAGCAGCTTAGAATCGGTCGGGGGCCCCTACAATGAGCAGTTCTTC.

For this clone: Different DNA sequences within this sample yield the same CDR3. This chain connects TRBV5-5 to TRBJ1-4; the D is unclear. V lost 4 bases, J lost 3 bases, and 7 bases lay in between. CDR1 and CDR2 (germline): SGHKS, YYEKEE (reference sequence). This CDR3 is built from 13 residues. The CDR3 sequence is CASSPDSNEKLFF. The CDR3 DNA follows: TGTGCCAGCAGCCCCGATTCTAATGAAAAACTGTTTTTT.

The V call is TRBV4-1, the J call TRBJ1-5; 7 bases are shared with TRBD1. The trim removed 3 bases at V and 2 bases at J, leaving 1 base unmatched. Germline CDR1 reads MGHRA; CDR2 reads YSYEKL. CDR3 length: 14 amino acids. As DNA, the CDR3 is TGCGCCAGCAGCCATACAGGGGGCAATCAGCCCCAGCATTTT. This sequence encodes CASSHTGGNQPQHF.

J is TRBJ1-1 and V is TRBV4-2, with 7 bases matching TRBD1. Germline CDR1 LGHNA, CDR2 YNFKEQ. The CDR3 runs 14 residues. V was pared by 3 bases and J by 5 bases, with 6 bases of the junction left unmatched. This CDR3 is CASSHRDSGTEAFF. CDR3 DNA sequence: TGTGCCAGCAGCCACCGGGACAGTGGGACTGAAGCTTTCTTT.

V is TRBV18 and J is TRBJ2-3, with D maybe TRBD2 (5 bases). CDR3 length equals 14 residues. V lost 2 bases to trimming and J lost 2 bases, with 8 bases between them. The germline V gene has CDR1 KGHSH and CDR2 LQKENI. The chain's CDR3 is CASSPSGYTDTQYF. The CDR3 coding sequence is TGTGCCAGCTCACCATCGGGGTACACAGATACGCAGTATTTT.

The genes are TRBV28 and TRBJ2-3, with D perhaps TRBD2 (6 bases). V gave up 8 bases and J gave up 0 bases, with 15 bases separating them. CDR3 size: 15 residues. Per germline, CDR1 MDHEN and CDR2 SYDVKM. The CDR3 here is CASSLRDVSTDTQYF. As DNA, the CDR3 is TGTGCCAGCTCACTGCGGGACGTTAGCACAGATACGCAGTATTTT.

The chain employs TRBV10-3 and TRBJ2-7, with D possibly TRBD2 on 5 matching bases. Germline V gives CDR1 ENHRY, CDR2 SYGVKD. Trimming cost V 0 bases and J 2 bases, with 14 bases left between them. The CDR3 spans 16 residues. CDR3 DNA: TGTGCCATCAGTGAGTCGAGGGCCGGCGCAGCCTACGAGCAGTACTTC. Amino acid sequence: CAISESRAGAAYEQYF.

The chain combines TRBV5-5 with TRBJ1-2; possibly TRBD1 for D (6 bases). V was trimmed by 4 bases and J by 8 bases, leaving 12 bases between them. CDR3 length: 12 residues. The germline gives CDR1 SGHKS, CDR2 YYEKEE (reference sequence). The CDR3 region has the DNA TGTGCCAGCAGCCCCAATAGGGGGGGCTACACCTTC. This codes for CASSPNRGGYTF.

The CDR3 region has the DNA TGTGCCAGTAGTATTGCTGGGGGAGCCTACAATGAGCAGTTCTTC. It codes for CASSIAGGAYNEQFF. This chain uses TRBV19 with TRBJ2-1; either TRBD1 or TRBD2 may fit D (5 bases each). This CDR3 region has 15 residues. V dropped 3 bases and J dropped 2 bases, with 11 bases sitting between them. CDR1 LNHDA and CDR2 SQIVND come from the germline V gene (reference sequence).